The T cell receptor (beta chain) under discussion was sequenced for a study of vaccination and CD4 T cells after COVID-19. Study-level background: Post-vaccination specimens were collected at a median of roughly 78 days following dose two (range 14 to 241).

CD4+ T cells that had been cultured provided DNA sequenced with the Oncomine TCR Beta short-read assay. The genomic DNA was obtained from cultured CD4+ T cells by extraction with the QIAamp micro DNA kit. TCRdb itself ran the PCR reads through MiXCR, one entry per CDR3 protein. The repertoire consists of around 15,000 distinct CDR3 sequences, with around 53% occurring once and the leading ten covering 9.5% to 12%. The germline V gene encodes CDR1 SGHNT and CDR2 YENEEA. The CDR3 is 15 residues long. Trimming stripped 5 bases from V and 0 bases from J, with 10 bases between. As to this clonotype: Its antigen remains unknown.

Sample treatment: roughly 10-day PBMC culture with coronavirus spike peptide pools or control peptides (ViraFEST assay). V usage is TRBV11-3 and J usage is TRBJ2-2, with D possibly being TRBD1 or TRBD2 (5 bases each). The receptor's source is a human donor who had recovered from COVID-19. The sequencing sample was made of CD4+ T cells from blood, cultured in vitro. CDR3 sequence: CASSPGTANTGELFF. The CDR3 coding sequence is TGTGCCAGCAGCCCCGGGACGGCGAACACCGGGGAGCTGTTTTTT.